This T cell receptor (beta chain) was observed in a study of patients and donors after allogeneic stem cell transplantation. This CDR3 is 19 amino acids long. In germline, CDR1 is SGHVS, CDR2 FQNEAQ. V lost 4 bases to trimming and J lost 4 bases, with 27 bases between them. TCRdb re-analysed the RT-PCR reads in MiXCR, keeping a single row per CDR3 protein. The data contain about 960,000 distinct CDR3 sequences, about a sixth of them singletons. This TCR was recovered from a human donor who was either an allogeneic HSCT recipient or a stem cell or donor lymphocyte infusion donor (not recorded which). It is not recorded whose cells these are; they may come from a transplant donor. V usage is TRBV7-8 and J usage is TRBJ2-3, with D possibly matching TRBD2 (5 bases). The sample consisted of blood, either unsorted or a sorted T cell fraction (not recorded which). CDR3 amino acids: CASSSRVSSGRPAADTQYF. The CDR3 DNA is TGTGCCAGCAGCTCCCGTGTGAGCAGCGGACGACCGGCCGCAGATACGCAGTATTTT.